The 26 T cell receptor beta chains below come from one sample, sequenced in a study of cytomegalovirus exposure and HLA in healthy donors. This PCR relied on a set of 60 Vbeta primers and 13 Jbeta primers. Libraries were prepared by immunoSEQ multiplex PCR; TCRdb keeps only in-frame clonotypes and omits some of them. The table includes 130,000 to 150,000 clones, about 84% detected once. The specimen was PBMCs. These receptors originate from a woman under 30 in good health and CMV-seropositive.

The rearrangement uses TRBV7-2 and TRBJ1-1; D might be TRBD1 (5 bases). Germline loops: CDR1 SGHTA, CDR2 FQGNSA. There are 15 residues in the CDR3. The ends were cut back, 1 base at V and 6 bases at J, with 15 bases in the middle. CDR3 sequence (DNA): TGTGCCAGCAGCTTAGGGGGGGGAGCGCTGGCTGAAGCTTTCTTT. Its translation is CASSLGGGALAEAFF.

The chain carries TRBV6-1 and TRBJ1-2, with D possibly being TRBD1 (5 bases). This CDR3 has 12 residues. The V gene lost 8 bases and the J gene lost 8 bases, with 15 bases spanning the gap. Looked up from germline, CDR1 is MNHNS and CDR2 is SASEGT. The CDR3 nucleotides read TGTGCCAGCTTTAGTGGGGCGGGGGGCTACACCTTC. Translated, it gives CASFSGAGGYTF.

The V and J genes are TRBV27 and TRBJ1-5; no clear D gene. The V end was cut by 7 bases, the J end by 0 bases, with 28 bases between. From germline, CDR1 is MNHEY and CDR2 SMNVEV (reference sequence). The CDR3 runs 20 residues. The CDR3 DNA sequence: TGTGCCAGCAAGACAACCGTCTGGCAAGATCCAACTTATAGCAATCAGCCCCAGCATTTT. Its translation is CASKTTVWQDPTYSNQPQHF.

V and J are TRBV7-2 and TRBJ1-5; possibly TRBD1 for D (6 bases). In germline, CDR1 is SGHTA, CDR2 FQGNSA. The V end lost 6 bases, the J end lost 7 bases, and 16 bases lay between the germline ends. The CDR3 consists of 14 residues. The CDR3 nucleotides are TGTGCCAGCAGGCCCACAGGGTCTGGGCAGCCCCAGCATTTT. Its protein product is CASRPTGSGQPQHF.

The chain uses TRBV9 and TRBJ1-4, with unresolved D. The CDR3 has 15 residues. V shed 4 bases and J shed 8 bases, with 18 bases lying between them. Germline-derived CDR1 and CDR2 are SGDLS and YYNGEE. The CDR3 sequence: CASSHYDAFGEKLFF. In nucleotides, the CDR3 is TGTGCCAGCAGCCATTACGACGCTTTCGGGGAAAAACTGTTTTTT.

The V and J genes are TRBV29-1 and TRBJ2-1; 8 bases line up with TRBD1. Trimming took 7 bases from V and 4 from J; bases not matched to a gene: 3. This CDR3 is built from 12 residues. In germline, CDR1 is SQVTM, CDR2 ANQGSEA. Here the CDR3 reads CSADRGYNEQFF. Written as DNA, the CDR3 is TGCAGCGCAGACAGGGGTTACAATGAGCAGTTCTTC.

This clone was seen only once. The genes are TRBV19 and TRBJ1-2; D might be TRBD1 (5 bases). The CDR3 has 15 amino acids. The germline V gene encodes CDR1 LNHDA and CDR2 SQIVND (reference sequence). V dropped 6 bases and J dropped 6 bases, with 20 bases sitting between them. The CDR3 coding sequence is TGTGCCAGTAGGACCCGACTCAGGGAATCGGATGGCTACACCTTC. Translated: CASRTRLRESDGYTF.

The rearrangement uses TRBV13 and TRBJ1-1, with D uncertain. V lost 8 bases and J 10 bases, leaving 20 bases between the germline ends. CDR1 is PRHDT, CDR2 FYEKMQ, per germline (reference sequence). This CDR3 has 13 amino acids. This chain's CDR3 is CASLPLGGGVAFF. Here the CDR3 DNA reads TGTGCCAGCTTACCCTTAGGTGGAGGAGTAGCTTTCTTT.

The chain joins TRBV30 to TRBJ1-1; D gene uncertain. Trimming cost V 8 bases and J 1 base, with 11 bases left between them. Per germline, CDR1 GTSNPN and CDR2 SVGIG (reference sequence). The CDR3 covers 12 residues. The CDR3 DNA sequence: TGTGCCCCTAAGAGAACGAACACTGAAGCTTTCTTT. Translated, it gives CAPKRTNTEAFF.

The chain carries TRBV14 and TRBJ2-3; 7 bases agree with TRBD1. Per germline, CDR1 SGHDN and CDR2 FVKESK. This CDR3 is 16 amino acids long. V lost 1 base and J lost 2; bases outside the gene matches: 6. The DNA for the CDR3 is TGTGCCAGCAGCCAAGCCCGACAGGGAGTCACAGATACGCAGTATTTT. It is translated as CASSQARQGVTDTQYF.

This chain joins TRBV4-1 and TRBJ1-4; D is possibly TRBD1 (6 bases). Germline CDR1 and CDR2: MGHRA and YSYEKL. V was cut by 3 bases and J by 8 bases, with 19 bases left in between. The CDR3 has 16 amino acids. CDR3 sequence (DNA): TGCGCCAGCAGCCACGAGAAGAGAGGGGGTGGGGAAAAACTGTTTTTT. Residues: CASSHEKRGGGEKLFF.

The rearrangement joins TRBV9 to TRBJ1-1; 8 bases align to TRBD1. This CDR3 comprises 20 residues. Per germline, CDR1 SGDLS and CDR2 YYNGEE. The ends lost 3 bases at V and 1 base at J; junction bases unmatched: 20. The CDR3 is CASSAGARQGLRTENTEAFF. CDR3 nucleotide sequence: TGTGCCAGCAGCGCCGGCGCTCGACAGGGGCTTCGGACCGAGAACACTGAAGCTTTCTTT.

The chain is built from TRBV27 and TRBJ1-3; no definite D call. CDR3 length: 14 residues. CDR1 is MNHEY and CDR2 is SMNVEV in the germline V gene (reference sequence). Trimming took 5 bases from V and 0 from J, leaving 8 bases between them. CDR3 in DNA: TGTGCCAGCAGTCCGGGGAACTCTGGAAACACCATATATTTT. This sequence encodes CASSPGNSGNTIYF.

This sequence joins TRBV6-1 and TRBJ1-2; D is undetermined. CDR1 MNHNS and CDR2 SASEGT come from the germline V gene. CDR3 length equals 15 residues. Trimming took 0 bases from V and 0 from J, leaving 8 bases between them. The CDR3 DNA sequence: TGTGCCAGCAGTGAAGCGTGGAGTACTAACTATGGCTACACCTTC. It translates to CASSEAWSTNYGYTF.

The rearrangement links TRBV7-2 to TRBJ2-5; TRBD2 matches 8 bases. Germline loops: CDR1 SGHTA, CDR2 FQGNSA. V trimming: 3 bases; J trimming: 1 base; junction bases outside the gene matches: 4. This CDR3 is 15 amino acids long. CDR3 in amino acids: CASSFPLAAQETQYF. CDR3 sequence (DNA): TGTGCCAGCAGCTTCCCACTAGCGGCCCAAGAGACCCAGTACTTC. Using reference TRBV7-2 and TRBJ2-5 for the parts outside the CDR3, the full variable domain is GAGVSQSPSNKVTEKGKDVELRCDPISGHTALYWYRQSLGQGLEFLIYFQGNSAPDKSGLPSDRFSAERTGGSVSTLTIQRTQQEDSAVYLCASSFPLAAQETQYFGPGTRLLVL.

V and J are TRBV11-2 and TRBJ2-3, with a possible D match to TRBD2 (5 bases). V dropped 6 bases and J dropped 2 bases, with 15 bases sitting between them. The CDR3 contains 15 residues. CDR1 is SGHAT and CDR2 is FQNNGV in the germline V gene. CDR3 sequence: CASSPRAGTTDTQYF. The CDR3, as DNA: TGTGCCAGCAGTCCGCGGGCAGGAACCACAGATACGCAGTATTTT.

This chain connects TRBV5-1 to TRBJ1-1; D is uncertain. Germline values: CDR1 SGHRS, CDR2 YFSETQ. The CDR3 is made up of 14 amino acids. V was cut by 0 bases and J by 1 base, with 7 bases left in between. As DNA, the CDR3 is TGCGCCAGCAGCTTGGTCAGTAAGAACACTGAAGCTTTCTTT. It is translated as CASSLVSKNTEAFF.

V usage is TRBV27 and J usage is TRBJ2-3; tentatively, D is TRBD2 (7 bases). Germline CDR1 and CDR2: MNHEY and SMNVEV (reference sequence). The CDR3 runs 15 residues. V lost 6 bases and J 5 bases, leaving 18 bases between the germline ends. The CDR3 DNA reads TGTGCCAGCAGAAAGCCCCGGGGGGCAATAGATACGCAGTATTTT. Translated: CASRKPRGAIDTQYF.

The chain employs TRBV7-9 and TRBJ1-5; TRBD1 is a possible D gene (6 bases). V was trimmed by 11 bases and J by 1 base, leaving 21 bases between them. This CDR3 is built from 16 residues. The germline V gene encodes CDR1 SEHNR and CDR2 FQNEAQ (reference sequence). CDR3 sequence (DNA): TGTGCCCCCCTTTTGGCGGGGGGCGAAAGCAATCAGCCCCAGCATTTT. Translated, it gives CAPLLAGGESNQPQHF.

The CDR3 reads CASSYSGGKYEQYF. In nucleotides, the CDR3 is TGTGCCAGCAGTTACTCGGGGGGAAAGTACGAGCAGTACTTC. The chain is built from TRBV6-5 and TRBJ2-7, with TRBD2 as a possible D gene (6 bases). V lost 0 bases, J lost 4 bases, and 10 bases lay in between. CDR1 MNHEY and CDR2 SVGAGI come from the germline V gene. This CDR3 is 14 amino acids long.

The V and J genes are TRBV6-5 and TRBJ2-3, with 9 bases fitting TRBD1. Per the germline V gene, CDR1 is MNHEY and CDR2 is SVGAGI. The CDR3 consists of 15 residues. V lost 5 bases to trimming and J lost 2 bases; unmatched junction nucleotides: 5. The CDR3 DNA reads TGTGCCAGCAGTACAGGGACAGGGCACACAGATACGCAGTATTTT. Protein sequence: CASSTGTGHTDTQYF.

This chain links TRBV19 with TRBJ1-5; tentatively, D is TRBD1 (6 bases). Germline values: CDR1 LNHDA, CDR2 SQIVND (reference sequence). Between the trimmed V and J ends, which lost 7 bases and 9 bases, there was a span of 16 bases. The CDR3 loop spans 13 amino acids. The chain's CDR3 is CASKEGGLRPQHF. CDR3 coding DNA: TGTGCCAGTAAAGAGGGGGGGTTGCGGCCCCAGCATTTT.

The chain employs TRBV5-4 and TRBJ1-2, with D possibly TRBD1 on 6 matching bases. Germline V CDR1 and CDR2: SGHNT, YYREEE (reference sequence). V lost 5 bases and J lost 0, with 11 bases in between. This CDR3 contains 14 residues. The DNA for the CDR3 is TGTGCCAGCAGAGTTACAGGGACTAACTATGGCTACACCTTC. Protein: CASRVTGTNYGYTF.

The chain joins TRBV28 to TRBJ1-5; TRBD1 is a possible D gene (5 bases). Germline loops: CDR1 MDHEN, CDR2 SYDVKM. Trimming removed 5 bases from V and 2 bases from J, with 13 bases in between. CDR3 length: 15 amino acids. In DNA form, the CDR3 reads TGTGCCAGCAGTATACCCACAGGAGGCAATCAGCCCCAGCATTTT. Protein sequence: CASSIPTGGNQPQHF.

The CDR3 region has the DNA TGTGCCAGCAGCTTAGAGTCGGGACTAGGGGGGCAGTATTTT. Amino acids: CASSLESGLGGQYF. The rearrangement joins TRBV11-2 to TRBJ2-3, with TRBD2 matching 8 bases. CDR3 length equals 14 residues. After removal of 0 bases from V and 11 bases from J, the junction contained 7 bases not matched to a gene. The germline V gene encodes CDR1 SGHAT and CDR2 FQNNGV. The whole variable domain, filled in from reference TRBV11-2 and TRBJ2-3, reads EAGVAQSPRYKIIEKRQSVAFWCNPISGHATLYWYQQILGQGPKLLIQFQNNGVVDDSQLPKDRFSAERLKGVDSTLKIQPAKLEDSAVYLCASSLESGLGGQYFGPGTRLTVL.

V and J are TRBV28 and TRBJ2-5, with D perhaps TRBD1 (5 bases). CDR3 length equals 15 residues. V lost 3 bases, J lost 1 base, and 12 bases lay in between. Germline CDR1 MDHEN, CDR2 SYDVKM. Here the CDR3 DNA reads TGTGCCAGCAGTTTGTCCGGACAAGCCCAAGAGACCCAGTACTTC. This encodes CASSLSGQAQETQYF.